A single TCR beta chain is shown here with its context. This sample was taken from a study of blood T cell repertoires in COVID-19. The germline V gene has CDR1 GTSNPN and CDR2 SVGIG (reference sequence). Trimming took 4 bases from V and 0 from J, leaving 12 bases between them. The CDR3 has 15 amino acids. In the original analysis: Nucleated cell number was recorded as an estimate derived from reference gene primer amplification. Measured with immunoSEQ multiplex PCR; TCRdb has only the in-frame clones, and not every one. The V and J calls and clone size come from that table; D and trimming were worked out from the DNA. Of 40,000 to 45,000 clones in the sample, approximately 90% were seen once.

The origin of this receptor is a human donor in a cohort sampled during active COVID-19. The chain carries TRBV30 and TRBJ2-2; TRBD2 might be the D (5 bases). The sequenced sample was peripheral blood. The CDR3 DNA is TGTGCCTGGACCGAGGGCAGCGCGAACACCGGGGAGCTGTTTTTT. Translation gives CAWTEGSANTGELFF. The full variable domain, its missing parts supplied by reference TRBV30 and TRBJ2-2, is SQTIHQWPATLVQPVGSPLSLECTVEGTSNPNLYWYRQAAGRGLQLLFYSVGIGQISSEVPQNLSASRPQDRQFILSSKKLLLSDSGFYLCAWTEGSANTGELFFGEGSRLTVL.